Below are 18 T cell receptor beta chains sequenced from a single sample in a study of shared clonotypes between healthy human individuals. Sequencing was performed with immunoSEQ multiplex PCR; in TCRdb, only in-frame clones are kept and a portion is missing. In the table there are about 600,000 clones, about 95% of which are singletons. Naive CD8 cells comprised CD45RO-negative, CCR7-positively selected cells, excluding terminally differentiated effector memory CD45RA+ cells. Sequencing was done on a sample of naive CD8+ T cells sorted from blood. The receptors were gathered from a young woman in good health.

This chain links TRBV28 with TRBJ2-7, with 7 bases matching TRBD2. There are 16 residues in the CDR3. CDR1 is MDHEN and CDR2 is SYDVKM in the germline V gene. Trimming took 2 bases from V and 2 from J; bases not matched to a gene: 9. CDR3 loop: CASSLGSGIAPYEQYF. CDR3 bases: TGTGCCAGCAGTTTAGGAAGCGGGATCGCCCCCTACGAGCAGTACTTC.

The chain links TRBV7-2 to TRBJ2-1; maybe TRBD2 (6 bases). Germline V gene lookup returns CDR1 SGHTA and CDR2 FQGNSA. The length of the CDR3 is 14 residues. The CDR3 nucleotides are TGTGGTATCACGGGGGATAGCTCCTACAATGAGCAGTTCTTC. Protein sequence: CGITGDSSYNEQFF.

The chain employs TRBV9 and TRBJ2-5, with TRBD2 identical over 8 bases. CDR3 size: 14 residues. Germline assignment: CDR1 SGDLS and CDR2 YYNGEE. J gave up 4 bases and V 2 bases, and 4 bases lay outside the gene matches. CDR3: CASSVSGMGETQYF. The CDR3 nucleotides are TGTGCCAGCAGCGTTAGCGGGATGGGAGAGACCCAGTACTTC.

The chain recombines TRBV10-3 with TRBJ2-2; TRBD1 matches 11 bases. The CDR3 totals 17 residues. J lost 3 bases, V lost 2 bases, and 5 bases had no gene match. Germline V gene lookup returns CDR1 ENHRY and CDR2 SYGVKD. The CDR3 region is CAISERTGGADTGELFF. DNA of the CDR3: TGTGCCATCAGTGAGAGGACAGGGGGCGCGGACACCGGGGAGCTGTTTTTT.

The chain carries TRBV19 and TRBJ1-6; tentatively, D is TRBD1 (5 bases). Germline lookup yields CDR1 LNHDA and CDR2 SQIVND (reference sequence). V lost 3 bases and J 6 bases, leaving 12 bases between the germline ends. The CDR3 runs 15 residues. The CDR3 DNA reads TGTGCCAGTAGTATTTATCTCCAGGGTAATTCACCCCTCCACTTT. It translates to CASSIYLQGNSPLHF.

V gene TRBV5-1 combines with J gene TRBJ2-1; 8 positions agree with TRBD2. The CDR3 sequence is 14 residues long. Losses at the gene ends were 0 bases for V and 7 bases for J; bases not matched to a gene: 3. CDR1 is SGHRS, CDR2 YFSETQ, per germline. For the CDR3, the DNA is TGCGCCAGCAGCTTGGCGGGGGGGAGGAATGAGCAGTTCTTC. Protein: CASSLAGGRNEQFF.

The CDR3 coding sequence is TGTGCCAGCAGCCCCGGGCCCTACGAGCAGTACTTC. This encodes CASSPGPYEQYF. This chain uses TRBV7-9 with TRBJ2-7; D gene ambiguous. V lost 5 bases and J lost 2, with 7 bases in between. This CDR3 is built from 12 residues. Germline-derived CDR1 and CDR2 are SEHNR and FQNEAQ (reference sequence).

The genes are TRBV11-2 and TRBJ2-7; TRBD1 is a possible D gene (5 bases). Trimming cost V 0 bases and J 4 bases, with 28 bases left between them. The CDR3 runs 20 residues. The germline gives CDR1 SGHAT, CDR2 FQNNGV. The CDR3 region is CASSLEISSFGRVRPYEQYF. CDR3 coding DNA: TGTGCCAGCAGCTTAGAAATAAGTTCTTTTGGCAGGGTGAGGCCTTACGAGCAGTACTTC.

The chain has TRBV7-8 and TRBJ2-5; D remains unclear. The J call may not be correct, given that the DNA end is closer to TRBJ2-7. The germline V gene encodes CDR1 SGHVS and CDR2 FQNEAQ. The CDR3 totals 12 residues. CDR3 region: CASVAFTNEQYF. CDR3 nucleotide sequence: TGTGCCTCCGTCGCGTTTACGAACGAGCAGTACTTC.

The count of this clone is one. The gene calls are TRBV28 and TRBJ2-7; the match to TRBD2 covers 9 bases. The germline V gene encodes CDR1 MDHEN and CDR2 SYDVKM. V shed 8 bases and J 2 bases; nucleotides not matched to a gene: 10. The length of the CDR3 is 15 residues. Here the CDR3 DNA reads TGTGCCAGCGGGGAGAGCGGGAGGCCCCCCTACGAGCAGTACTTC. Its protein is CASGESGRPPYEQYF.

The chain combines TRBV6-1 with TRBJ2-7; TRBD1 agrees at 9 bases. J gave up 2 bases and V 4 bases, and 9 bases lay outside the gene matches. Germline CDR1 reads MNHNS; CDR2 reads SASEGT. The CDR3 is made up of 16 amino acids. The CDR3 sequence is CASSGTDRGYTYEQYF. CDR3 coding DNA: TGTGCCAGCAGTGGGACAGACAGGGGGTACACCTACGAGCAGTACTTC.

The chain combines TRBV13 with TRBJ2-4; tentatively, D is TRBD1 or TRBD2 (8 bases each). This CDR3 contains 14 residues. Germline V gives CDR1 PRHDT, CDR2 FYEKMQ (reference sequence). Trimming left V 5 bases short and J 14 bases short, with 22 bases between. The DNA of the CDR3 is TGTGCCAGCAGCCAGGGGGCGGGAGGCCCCGTAGAGTACTTC. Protein: CASSQGAGGPVEYF.

J is TRBJ2-5 and V is TRBV29-1, with D hard to call. Judging by the DNA end, TRBJ2-7 fits better; the J call may be wrong. Germline V CDR1 and CDR2: SQVTM, ANQGSEA. The CDR3 has 11 residues. The CDR3 DNA follows: TGCAGCGTTGAAAGGTGGGGCGAGCAGTACTTC. Its protein product is CSVERWGEQYF.

Points on this clone: Other DNA sequences within the sample encode an identical CDR3. The chain carries TRBV19 and TRBJ1-5; possible D gene TRBD1, 5 bases. Between the trimmed V and J ends, which lost 5 bases and 0 bases, there was a span of 11 bases. Germline lookup yields CDR1 LNHDA and CDR2 SQIVND (reference sequence). CDR3 size: 15 residues. The CDR3 sequence: CASSPTGASNQPQHF. CDR3 in DNA: TGTGCCAGTAGTCCGACCGGGGCTAGCAATCAGCCCCAGCATTTT.

This rearrangement joins TRBV28 to TRBJ2-1; tentatively, D is TRBD1 or TRBD2 (5 bases each). V was shortened by 5 bases and J by 8 bases, with 16 bases between the two germline ends. Germline V gene data show CDR1 as MDHEN and CDR2 as SYDVKM. The CDR3 sequence is 14 residues long. The CDR3 bases are TGTGCCAGCAGTCCTAGTGCAGGGACGGATGAGCAGTTCTTC. It yields the protein CASSPSAGTDEQFF.

The chain recombines TRBV29-1 with TRBJ2-3; D is possibly TRBD2 (7 bases). Trimming took 6 bases from V and 5 from J, leaving 18 bases between them. CDR1 is SQVTM, CDR2 ANQGSEA, per germline. CDR3 length: 14 amino acids. CDR3 DNA sequence: TGCAGCGTAAAAGGGGGGAGGGCGAAAGATACGCAGTATTTT. Translating it yields CSVKGGRAKDTQYF.

The chain carries TRBV5-1 and TRBJ2-1, with a possible D match to TRBD1 (6 bases). Germline loops: CDR1 SGHRS, CDR2 YFSETQ. V was cut by 0 bases and J by 2 bases, with 9 bases left in between. The CDR3 is 15 amino acids. The CDR3 loop reads CASSLAGETYNEQFF. In DNA form, the CDR3 reads TGCGCCAGCAGCTTGGCAGGGGAGACCTACAATGAGCAGTTCTTC.

The chain is built from TRBV27 and TRBJ2-5; 9 bases map to TRBD1. The V gene's germline CDR1 is MNHEY and CDR2 SMNVEV (reference sequence). V shed 1 base, J shed 9 bases, and the junction held 12 bases outside the gene matches. This CDR3 region has 16 residues. Here the CDR3 DNA reads TGTGCCAGCAGTTTATACACCGGGACAGGGAAATTTGCCCAGTACTTC. Translated, it gives CASSLYTGTGKFAQYF.